The TCR beta chain described here comes from a study of cytomegalovirus exposure and HLA in healthy donors. Study in general: An analysis done earlier identified 120 million or so unique TCR beta sequences from around 180 million T cells. Findings of the study overall: Most TCR sequences proved rare, with some public TCRs found in many donors. Later work found that TCR association rates differed between HLA loci; DRB1 had the most and HLA-C the fewest.

In germline, CDR1 is SEHNR, CDR2 FQNEAQ (reference sequence). This CDR3 comprises 15 residues. A note on this clone: Its antigen is currently unknown. The junction departs from the called germline gene at one end, perhaps through a read error.

The study ran its PCR with 60 Vbeta and 13 Jbeta primers. Generated by immunoSEQ multiplex PCR, the TCRdb table keeps only in-frame clones and is missing some. The repertoire holds roughly 30,000 clones, around 87% seen once, with under 3% in the top ten. The genes are TRBV7-9 and TRBJ2-3; possible D gene TRBD1, 6 bases. This TCR was sampled from a boy between 10 and 17 years old in good health and CMV-seronegative. Sequencing was done on a sample of PBMCs. CDR3 DNA sequence: TGTTCCAGCAGCCATAACAGGGTTAACACAGATACGCAGTATTTT. Its translation: CSSSHNRVNTDTQYF.